Described below is a single T cell receptor beta chain sequence and its context. Its antigen is currently not known. Nothing much larger sits one base from this clone, and base qualities are not available. The CDR3, cysteine through phenylalanine, is 16 amino acids long. Only the CDR3 portion is preserved as DNA: 48 bases, with reading frame beginning at the first base. V and J lose 3 bases and 7 bases, and a span of 19 bases separates them. CDR1 and CDR2 (SGHAT, FQNNGV) derive from the germline V gene. The sample comes from a study of T cell responses to AZD1222 COVID-19 vaccine (dated by TCRdb to about 2021). About the study as a whole: TCR sequencing covered more than 230 trial participants: 207 given two doses of AZD1222 and approximately 26 given two doses of MenACWY control vaccine. Trial participants were enrolled by age into 18-55, 56-69 and 70-plus year subgroups, with approximately 150, 30 and 60 TCR-sequenced participants respectively. General conclusions and limits of the study: Vaccine-associated CD4 TCRs spanned the whole spike protein, with dominant responses in regions 160-218 and 743-854. Reportedly, close to half of the unique spike-specific TCRs recognized epitopes lying outside the regions that are mutated in the B.1.351 and B.1.1.7 variants. Participants were mostly white British and included more females than males, and it was suggested by the authors that clonal diversity may have been underestimated. After two AZD1222 doses, spike-specific TCR breadth and depth were significantly higher than at day 0 and than in MenACWY recipients. The 56-69-year group was small, and its depth increase did not reach significance, likely because of low power. Because no samples from the day 14 peak response were available, repertoires could be characterized only after the peak T cell response. Conclusions about previously exposed vaccinees were limited because only six AZD1222 recipients were SARS-CoV-2 seropositive at baseline.

The CDR3 regions of human TCRbeta chains were subjected to immunosequencing. As for the original processing: Repertoire TCRs were checked for matches against a reference library of SARS-CoV-2-specific TCRs that had been generated using the MIRA antigen-specificity platform. Breadth was defined as the fraction of unique TCRs that were SARS-CoV-2-associated. Depth was defined as the fraction of total T cells that were SARS-CoV-2-associated. Using the MIRA data, each spike-specific TCR was assigned both to the spike region to which the TCR was reactive and to a CD4 or CD8 class. Log10-transformed breadth and depth values were compared by one-way ANOVA with Sidak's multiple comparisons tests. The source is immuneACCESS, and TCRdb retained only in-frame sequences with V and J called. Part of the clones is not carried over; for the studies checked, unresolved V genes explain less than half of this, and the remainder is unexplained. From that table come the V and J calls and clone size; the DNA was used to work out D and trimming. The sample yields under 85,000 clones; roughly 90% were counted once. Roughly 5.1% of the sample comes from the top ten.

The time point label, read with the paper, signifies: baseline before first vaccination. The treatment or condition label of this sample denotes: meningococcal conjugate vaccine given as trial control. Vaccinee samples were obtained from the UK trials COV001 and COV002, which included a single-blind randomized controlled phase 2/3 trial of AZD1222 (ChAdOx1 nCoV-19) in healthy adults. Trial participant PBMC samples were collected at day 0 and day 28 after the second dose for TCRbeta chain sequencing. The V and J segments used are TRBV11-2 and TRBJ2-1; the best D guess is TRBD1, with 6 bases matching. This TCR was recovered from an adult in good health. This material consisted of peripheral blood, taken on day 0 of MenACWY control vaccination. The CDR3 loop reads CASSFWGQEVYNEQFF. The DNA reads as follows: TGTGCCAGCAGCTTCTGGGGGCAGGAGGTCTATAATGAGCAGTTCTTC.